A single sample is the source of the 20 T cell receptor beta chains below, sequenced in a study of T cells after yellow fever vaccination. TCRdb processed the 5' RACE reads anew with MiXCR; each CDR3 protein has one entry. The sample contains hundreds of thousands of distinct CDR3 sequences, approximately 12% of which appear only once. The sequencing used CD4+ T cells sorted from PBMCs, collected 15 days after the yellow fever booster vaccination. These receptors were collected from a man aged 18-30 years who received the YFV17D yellow fever vaccine.

The chain employs TRBV7-9 and TRBJ2-3; 11 nucleotides line up with TRBD2. This CDR3 spans 13 amino acids. CDR1 is SEHNR and CDR2 is FQNEAQ in the germline V gene (reference sequence). This chain's CDR3 is CATRTSGTDTQYF. DNA of the CDR3: TGTGCTACGCGGACTAGCGGGACAGATACGCAGTATTTT.

V is TRBV3-1 and J is TRBJ2-3, with 11 bases matching TRBD2. The CDR3 runs to 17 residues. CDR1 is LGHDT and CDR2 is YNNKEL in the germline V gene (reference sequence). With V trimmed by 1 base and J by 4 bases, 7 bases remained unmatched. The CDR3 sequence is CASSQGASGGQADTQYF. For the CDR3, the DNA is TGTGCCAGCAGCCAAGGGGCTAGCGGGGGGCAAGCAGATACGCAGTATTTT.

This clonotype was detected only a few times. V gene TRBV29-1 combines with J gene TRBJ2-7, with D perhaps being TRBD1 or TRBD2 (6 bases each). Germline assignment: CDR1 SQVTM and CDR2 ANQGSEA. Trimming left V 2 bases short and J 2 bases short, with 22 bases between. This CDR3 comprises 17 residues. CDR3 sequence reads: CSVERGEQGNRTYEQYV. The CDR3 DNA follows: TGCAGCGTTGAAAGGGGGGAACAGGGTAATAGGACCTACGAGCAGTACGTC.

The chain carries TRBV7-3 and TRBJ2-3, with D possibly being TRBD2 (6 bases). V lost 6 bases and J lost 8, with 15 bases in between. CDR1 is SGHTA and CDR2 is FQGTGA in the germline V gene. The CDR3 has 13 residues. The CDR3 DNA is TGTGCCAGCAGTTCGACTAGTATGGGTACGCAGTATTTT. Its protein product is CASSSTSMGTQYF.

The chain couples TRBV18 to TRBJ1-1; D gene unclear. Germline CDR1 KGHSH, CDR2 LQKENI. This CDR3 comprises 13 residues. V was cut by 8 bases and J by 5 bases, with 15 bases left in between. The CDR3 protein is CASTEHERTEAFF. DNA for the CDR3: TGTGCCAGCACGGAGCACGAGAGGACTGAAGCTTTCTTT.

This sequence joins TRBV29-1 and TRBJ2-7; D could derive from TRBD1 or TRBD2 (5 bases each). CDR1 is SQVTM and CDR2 is ANQGSEA in the germline V gene. This CDR3 has 13 amino acids. The V end lost 4 bases, the J end lost 6 bases, and 16 bases lay between the germline ends. CDR3 region: CSVVGRDDFEQYF. CDR3 bases: TGCAGCGTTGTCGGCCGGGACGACTTCGAGCAGTACTTC.

The chain carries TRBV5-6 and TRBJ1-6, with a possible D match to TRBD1 (5 bases). Trimming stripped 0 bases from V and 6 bases from J, with 13 bases between. Germline V gene data show CDR1 as SGHDT and CDR2 as YYEEEE. The CDR3 is 16 amino acids. The CDR3 sequence is CASSLAATESNSPLHF. The CDR3 DNA follows: TGTGCCAGCAGCTTGGCGGCGACAGAATCTAATTCACCCCTCCACTTT. The whole variable domain, remainder taken from reference TRBV5-6 and TRBJ1-6, is DAGVTQSPTHLIKTRGQQVTLRCSPKSGHDTVSWYQQALGQGPQFIFQYYEEEERQRGNFPDRFSGHQFPNYSSELNVNALLLGDSALYLCASSLAATESNSPLHFGNGTRLTVT.

This clonotype was found once. V and J are TRBV20-1 and TRBJ2-7; D possibly matches TRBD1 or TRBD2 (6 bases each). The length of the CDR3 is 13 residues. CDR1 is DFQATT, CDR2 SNEGSKA, per germline (reference sequence). V was pared by 3 bases and J by 3 bases, with 12 bases between. CDR3 region: CSASLATGYEQYF. The CDR3 nucleotides read TGCAGTGCTAGCCTAGCGACAGGCTACGAGCAGTACTTC.

This clonotype came up a few times. This chain joins TRBV5-1 and TRBJ2-7; TRBD1 is a possible D gene (5 bases). This CDR3 has 14 amino acids. Trimming shortened V by 2 bases and J by 2 bases, and 11 bases separated the two germline ends. Germline CDR1 and CDR2: SGHRS and YFSETQ. CDR3 nucleotide sequence: TGCGCCAGCAGCTTAGAGACAGATACCTACGAGCAGTACTTC. This gives the protein CASSLETDTYEQYF.

The J gene is TRBJ2-7, the V gene TRBV20-1; TRBD1 matches 11 bases. Trimming cost V 2 bases and J 7 bases; bases outside gene matches: 7. The CDR3 loop spans 14 amino acids. Germline CDR1 and CDR2: DFQATT and SNEGSKA (reference sequence). This chain's CDR3 is CSARRDRGLREQYV. The DNA of the CDR3 is TGCAGTGCTAGACGGGACAGGGGGTTGAGGGAGCAGTACGTC.

This clonotype appeared many times. The chain has TRBV27 and TRBJ2-5; D may match TRBD1 or TRBD2 (6 bases each). The CDR3 loop spans 13 amino acids. Trimming took off 9 bases at V and 9 bases at J, with 20 bases between the two ends. The germline V gene has CDR1 MNHEY and CDR2 SMNVEV (reference sequence). The CDR3 loop is CASGGWGAGAQYF. Here the CDR3 DNA reads TGTGCCAGTGGAGGGTGGGGGGCTGGGGCCCAGTACTTC.

V and J are TRBV20-1 and TRBJ1-4; maybe TRBD1 (6 bases). Germline CDR1 and CDR2: DFQATT and SNEGSKA (reference sequence). CDR3 length: 18 residues. Deletions cut 3 bases from V and 1 base from J, with 21 bases between. CDR3 region: CSASGTAQGFVTNEKLFF. In nucleotides, the CDR3 is TGCAGTGCTAGCGGCACCGCCCAGGGGTTTGTAACTAATGAAAAACTGTTTTTT.

This chain links TRBV7-2 with TRBJ1-2; no definite D call. Germline assignment: CDR1 SGHTA and CDR2 FQGNSA. The CDR3 consists of 14 residues. Between the trimmed V and J ends, which lost 3 bases and 3 bases, there was a span of 11 bases. CDR3: CASSFSTEYYGYTF. Written as DNA, the CDR3 is TGTGCCAGCAGCTTTAGTACGGAGTACTATGGCTACACCTTC. The full variable domain, completed using reference TRBV7-2 and TRBJ1-2, is GAGVSQSPSNKVTEKGKDVELRCDPISGHTALYWYRQSLGQGLEFLIYFQGNSAPDKSGLPSDRFSAERTGGSVSTLTIQRTQQEDSAVYLCASSFSTEYYGYTFGSGTRLTVV.

This clonotype was detected only a few times. The chain carries TRBV6-2 or TRBV6-3 and TRBJ1-6; D unresolved. V lost 8 bases to trimming and J lost 7 bases, with 9 bases between them. Germline-derived CDR1 and CDR2 are MNHEY and SVGEGT. The CDR3 sequence is 12 residues long. CDR3 sequence reads: CASGSRNSPLHF. CDR3 in DNA: TGTGCCAGCGGATCAAGGAATTCACCCCTCCACTTT.

This clonotype was counted only a few times. The chain uses TRBV4-1 and TRBJ2-1; the match to TRBD1 covers 8 bases. The CDR3 length is 15 residues. Trimming removed 9 bases from V and 4 bases from J; junction bases left unmatched: 11. The V gene's germline CDR1 is MGHRA and CDR2 YSYEKL. The CDR3 DNA sequence: TGCGCCAGTGCGGAGACAGGGGTTGTATACAATGAGCAGTTCTTC. This sequence encodes CASAETGVVYNEQFF.

The chain recombines TRBV7-9 with TRBJ2-4; D remains unclear. The length of the CDR3 is 16 residues. V was pared by 4 bases and J by 0 bases, with 13 bases between. Germline V gene lookup returns CDR1 SEHNR and CDR2 FQNEAQ (reference sequence). This chain's CDR3 is CASSSTFDLAKNIQYF. In DNA, the CDR3 is TGTGCCAGCAGCTCCACATTCGATCTAGCCAAAAACATTCAGTACTTC.

This clonotype came up a few times. V usage is TRBV20-1 and J usage is TRBJ1-6; 7 positions agree with TRBD1. V shed 4 bases, J shed 6 bases, and the junction held 9 bases outside the gene matches. There are 15 residues in the CDR3. The germline V gene encodes CDR1 DFQATT and CDR2 SNEGSKA (reference sequence). The DNA for the CDR3 is TGCAGTGCTATTTTCTCGACAGGGATTAATTCACCCCTCCACTTT. Translation gives CSAIFSTGINSPLHF.

Only a few counts were recorded for this clonotype. The J gene is TRBJ2-1, the V gene TRBV5-4, with D possibly being TRBD1 (7 bases). Germline V gene lookup returns CDR1 SGHNT and CDR2 YYREEE (reference sequence). Between the trimmed V and J ends, which lost 6 bases and 3 bases, there was a span of 10 bases. The CDR3 has 13 residues. CDR3 protein: CASTQGGYNEQFF. CDR3 bases: TGTGCCAGCACGCAGGGGGGCTACAATGAGCAGTTCTTC.

The J gene is TRBJ2-7, the V gene TRBV4-1; 9 nucleotides line up with TRBD1. The CDR3 covers 15 residues. CDR1 and CDR2 (germline): MGHRA, YSYEKL. V lost 3 bases and J lost 3; bases outside the gene matches: 6. DNA for the CDR3: TGCGCCAGCAGCCACCCGGGACAGGGCCTCTACGAGCAGTACGTC. Its protein product is CASSHPGQGLYEQYV.

The rearrangement links TRBV18 to TRBJ1-6; 9 bases match TRBD1. This CDR3 has 16 amino acids. Per the germline V gene, CDR1 is KGHSH and CDR2 is LQKENI. After removal of 3 bases from V and 10 bases from J, the junction contained 10 bases not matched to a gene. CDR3 DNA sequence: TGTGCCAGCTCACCGACCGGGACAGGGCTTTCATCACCCCTCCACTTT. Protein sequence: CASSPTGTGLSSPLHF.